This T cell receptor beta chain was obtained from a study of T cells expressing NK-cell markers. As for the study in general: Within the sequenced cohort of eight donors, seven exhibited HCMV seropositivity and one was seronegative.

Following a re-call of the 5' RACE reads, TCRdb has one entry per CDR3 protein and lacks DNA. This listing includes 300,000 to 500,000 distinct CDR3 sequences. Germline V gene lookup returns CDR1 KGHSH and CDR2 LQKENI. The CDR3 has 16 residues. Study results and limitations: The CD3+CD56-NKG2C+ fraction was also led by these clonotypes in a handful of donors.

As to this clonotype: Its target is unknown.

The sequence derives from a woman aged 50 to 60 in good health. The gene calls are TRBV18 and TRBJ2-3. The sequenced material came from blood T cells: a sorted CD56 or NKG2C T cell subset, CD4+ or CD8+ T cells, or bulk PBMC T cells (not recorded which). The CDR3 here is CASSPLHQRSTDTQYF.